This T cell receptor (beta chain) was documented in a study of blood T cells in healthy people across ages. Notes on this clonotype: Its specificity is unknown.

Trimming removed 11 bases at V and 10 bases at J, with 11 bases between. CDR3 length: 9 amino acids. The germline CDR1 and CDR2 sequences are ENHRY and SYGVKD. Study-wide points: Older individuals had lower TCR beta diversity per million T cells (the decline was roughly linear).

It was with a sample-barcoded 5' primer and a J-beta primer mix that a second PCR of about 7 to 12 cycles was run. TCRdb recomputed calls from the 5' RACE reads with MiXCR, one row per CDR3 protein. The repertoire holds approximately 800,000 distinct CDR3 sequences, with 25% to 30% as singletons. A further study also used this sample, focusing on T cells of mothers and their children. As that study records: Barcodes and 2-4 random nucleotides were added by M1S in the second PCR.

Material: blood. The genes are TRBV10-3 and TRBJ2-5; D remains ambiguous. This TCR derives from a boy aged 10-17 years in good health. The chain's CDR3 is CAPSPDQYF. CDR3 coding DNA: TGTGCCCCCTCCCCGGACCAGTACTTC.